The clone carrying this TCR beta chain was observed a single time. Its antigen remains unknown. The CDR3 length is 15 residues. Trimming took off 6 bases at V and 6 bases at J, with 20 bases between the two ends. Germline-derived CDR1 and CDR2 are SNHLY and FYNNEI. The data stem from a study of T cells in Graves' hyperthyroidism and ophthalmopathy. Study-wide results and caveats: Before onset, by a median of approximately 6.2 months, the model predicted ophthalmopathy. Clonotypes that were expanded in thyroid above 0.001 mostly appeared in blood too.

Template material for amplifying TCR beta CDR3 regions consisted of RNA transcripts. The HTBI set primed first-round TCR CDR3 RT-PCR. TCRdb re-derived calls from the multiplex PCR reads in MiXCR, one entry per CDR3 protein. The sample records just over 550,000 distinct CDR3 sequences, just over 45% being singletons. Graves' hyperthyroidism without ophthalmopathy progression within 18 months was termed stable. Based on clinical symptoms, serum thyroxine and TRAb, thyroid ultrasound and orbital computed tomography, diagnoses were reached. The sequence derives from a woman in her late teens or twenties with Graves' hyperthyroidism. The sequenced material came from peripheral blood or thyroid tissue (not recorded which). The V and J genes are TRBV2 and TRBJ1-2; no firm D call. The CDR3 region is CASRVAGFREDGYTF. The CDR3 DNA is TGTGCCAGCAGGGTTGCCGGGTTTAGGGAGGATGGCTACACCTTC.